The entry below describes one T cell receptor (beta chain). This entry is derived from a study of blood T cell repertoires in COVID-19. Turning to the study itself: Samples of COVID-19 (acute and convalescent) were obtained from the United States, Italy and Spain. Sample material is recorded as cDNA or gDNA derived from T cells, B-cell-depleted T cells, or PBMCs.

Seattle's enrolled individuals joined amid active infection and were then monitored longitudinally. Germline loops: CDR1 MNHEY, CDR2 SVGAGI. V lost 0 bases to trimming and J lost 7 bases, with 12 bases between them. This CDR3 has 14 amino acids. Assay: immunoSEQ multiplex PCR; the TCRdb copy retains only in-frame clones and omits some. The sample contains 150,000 to 200,000 clones, 80% to 85% of which appear only once. The material sequenced was peripheral blood. The gene calls are TRBV6-5 and TRBJ2-5; D unresolved. This clonotype was sampled from an elderly woman with COVID-19, enrolled during active disease. The CDR3 sequence is CASSYSYAPGTQYF. CDR3 nucleotides: TGTGCCAGCAGTTACTCGTACGCGCCGGGGACCCAGTACTTC.